This paragraph reports one TCR beta chain. The target antigen is unknown. It was by 5'RACE with 10-nucleotide random UMIs that the cDNA was made. TCRdb called the 5' RACE reads again in MiXCR, with one record for every CDR3 protein. The sample shows 85,000 to 110,000 distinct CDR3 sequences, about 10% of them seen only once. Stated time point: longitudinal time-point 3. The unsorted libraries originated from 2 million PBMCs that had been stored at -80 C. The data stem from a study of neurological immune-mediated disorders. Study-level points and caveats: The study found no CDR3 amino acid sequences shared by expanded clones across subjects, suggesting private repertoires in all groups.

Sequencing was done on a sample of PBMCs. The sequence was obtained from a female donor with HTLV-1-associated myelopathy (HAM/TSP).

CDR3 bases: TGCGCCAGCAGCGTGGACCGGAGGGATGAGCAGTATTTT. Its translation: CASSVDRRDEQYF. The chain links TRBV5-1 to TRBJ2-3; maybe TRBD2 (6 bases). The CDR3 totals 13 residues. CDR1 is SGHRS, CDR2 YFSETQ, per germline. The V and J ends lost 4 bases and 11 bases respectively, with 17 bases between them.